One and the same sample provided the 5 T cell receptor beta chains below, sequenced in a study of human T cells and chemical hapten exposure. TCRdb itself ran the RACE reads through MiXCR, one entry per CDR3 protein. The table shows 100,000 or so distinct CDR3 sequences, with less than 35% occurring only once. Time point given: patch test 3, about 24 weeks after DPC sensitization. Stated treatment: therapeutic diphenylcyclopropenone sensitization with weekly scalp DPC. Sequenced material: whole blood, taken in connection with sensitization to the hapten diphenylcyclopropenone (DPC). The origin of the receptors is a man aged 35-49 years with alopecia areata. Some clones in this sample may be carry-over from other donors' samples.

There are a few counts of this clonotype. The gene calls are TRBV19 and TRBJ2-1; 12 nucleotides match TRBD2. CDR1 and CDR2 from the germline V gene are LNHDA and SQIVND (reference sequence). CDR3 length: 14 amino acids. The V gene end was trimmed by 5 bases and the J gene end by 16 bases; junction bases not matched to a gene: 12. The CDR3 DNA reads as TGTGCCAGTAGTGCCTCGGGTCTAGCGGGAGGGCTCTTCTTC. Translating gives CASSASGLAGGLFF.

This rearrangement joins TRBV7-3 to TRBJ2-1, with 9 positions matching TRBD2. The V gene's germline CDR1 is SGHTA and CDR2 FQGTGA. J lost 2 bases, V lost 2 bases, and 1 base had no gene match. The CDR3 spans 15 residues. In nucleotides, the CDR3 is TGTGCCAGCAGCTTAGGGACTAGCACCTACAATGAGCAGTTCTTC. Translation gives CASSLGTSTYNEQFF. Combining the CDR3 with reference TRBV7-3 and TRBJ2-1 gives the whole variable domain GAGVSQTPSNKVTEKGKYVELRCDPISGHTALYWYRQSLGQGPEFLIYFQGTGAADDSGLPNDRFFAVRPEGSVSTLKIQRTERGDSAVYLCASSLGTSTYNEQFFGPGTRLTVL.

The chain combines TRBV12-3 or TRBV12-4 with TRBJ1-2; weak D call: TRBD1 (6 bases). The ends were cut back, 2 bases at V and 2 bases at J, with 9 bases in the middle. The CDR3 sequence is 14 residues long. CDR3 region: CASSLTGTNYGYTF. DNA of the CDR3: TGTGCCAGCAGTTTAACAGGGACCAACTATGGCTACACCTTC.

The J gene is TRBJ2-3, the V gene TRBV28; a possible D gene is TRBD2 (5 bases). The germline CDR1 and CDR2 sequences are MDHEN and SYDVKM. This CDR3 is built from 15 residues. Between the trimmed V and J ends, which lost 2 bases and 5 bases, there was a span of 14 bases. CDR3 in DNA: TGTGCCAGCAGTTTAGGGGTAGCGCATCAAGATACGCAGTATTTT. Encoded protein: CASSLGVAHQDTQYF.

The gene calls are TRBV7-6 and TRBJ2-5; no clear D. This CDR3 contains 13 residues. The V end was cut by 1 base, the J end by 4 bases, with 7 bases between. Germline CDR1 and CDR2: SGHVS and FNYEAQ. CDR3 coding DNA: TGTGCCAGCAGCTTAGTCTTCAGAGAGACCCAGTACTTC. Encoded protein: CASSLVFRETQYF.